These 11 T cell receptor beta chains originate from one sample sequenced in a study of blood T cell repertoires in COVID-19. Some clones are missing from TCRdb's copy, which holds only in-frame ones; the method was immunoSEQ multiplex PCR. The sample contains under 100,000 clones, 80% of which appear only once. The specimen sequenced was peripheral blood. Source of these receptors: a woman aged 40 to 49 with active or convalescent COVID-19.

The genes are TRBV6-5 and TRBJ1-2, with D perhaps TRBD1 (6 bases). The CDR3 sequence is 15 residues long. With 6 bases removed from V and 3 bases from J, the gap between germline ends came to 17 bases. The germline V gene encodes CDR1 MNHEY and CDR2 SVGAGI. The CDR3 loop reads CASSPDSYLHYGYTF. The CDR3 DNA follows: TGTGCCAGCAGCCCGGACAGCTACCTCCACTATGGCTACACCTTC.

The CDR3 nucleotides read TGTGCCAGCATCCCCGGGACAGGGGGCTACACAGATACGCAGTATTTT. As protein: CASIPGTGGYTDTQYF. The chain has TRBV2 and TRBJ2-3; 12 nucleotides agree with TRBD1. The CDR3 runs to 16 residues. V lost 7 bases, J lost 2 bases, and 7 bases stayed unmatched. Germline V gives CDR1 SNHLY, CDR2 FYNNEI.

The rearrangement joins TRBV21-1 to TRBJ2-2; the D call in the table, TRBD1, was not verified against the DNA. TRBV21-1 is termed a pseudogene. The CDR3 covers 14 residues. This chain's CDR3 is CASRRQTNTGELFF. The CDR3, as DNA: TGTGCCAGCAGGAGACAGACGAACACCGGGGAGCTGTTTTTT.

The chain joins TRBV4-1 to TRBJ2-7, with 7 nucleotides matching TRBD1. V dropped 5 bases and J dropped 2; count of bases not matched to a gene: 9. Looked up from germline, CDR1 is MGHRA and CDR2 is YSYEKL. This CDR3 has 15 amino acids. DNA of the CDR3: TGCGCCAGCAGCTATGACAGGGACCTTCCCTACGAGCAGTACTTC. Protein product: CASSYDRDLPYEQYF.

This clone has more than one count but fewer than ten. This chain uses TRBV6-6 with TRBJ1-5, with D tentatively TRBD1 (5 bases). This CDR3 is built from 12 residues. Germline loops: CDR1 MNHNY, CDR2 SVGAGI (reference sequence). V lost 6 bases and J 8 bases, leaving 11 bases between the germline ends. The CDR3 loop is CASSRDLEPQHF. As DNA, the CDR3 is TGTGCCAGCAGCAGGGATTTAGAGCCCCAGCATTTT.

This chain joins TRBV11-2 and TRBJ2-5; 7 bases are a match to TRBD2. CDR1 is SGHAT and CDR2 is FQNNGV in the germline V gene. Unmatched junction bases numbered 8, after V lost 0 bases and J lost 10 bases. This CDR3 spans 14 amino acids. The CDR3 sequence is CASSLEPGTGGQYF. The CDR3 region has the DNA TGTGCCAGCAGCTTAGAGCCAGGGACGGGGGGCCAGTACTTC.

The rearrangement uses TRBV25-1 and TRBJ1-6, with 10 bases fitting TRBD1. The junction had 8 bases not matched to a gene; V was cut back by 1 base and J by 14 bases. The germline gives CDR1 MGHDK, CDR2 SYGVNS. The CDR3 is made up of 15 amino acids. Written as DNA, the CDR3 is TGTGCCAGCAGTGAATCTCGACAGGGGGCTCCGTCCCTCCACTTT. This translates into CASSESRQGAPSLHF.

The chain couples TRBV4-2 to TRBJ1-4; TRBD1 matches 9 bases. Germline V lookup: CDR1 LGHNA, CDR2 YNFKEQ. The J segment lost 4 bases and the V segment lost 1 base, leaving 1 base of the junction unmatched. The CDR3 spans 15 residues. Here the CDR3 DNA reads TGTGCCAGCAGCCAAGTGGGACAGGGTAATGAAAAACTGTTTTTT. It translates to CASSQVGQGNEKLFF.

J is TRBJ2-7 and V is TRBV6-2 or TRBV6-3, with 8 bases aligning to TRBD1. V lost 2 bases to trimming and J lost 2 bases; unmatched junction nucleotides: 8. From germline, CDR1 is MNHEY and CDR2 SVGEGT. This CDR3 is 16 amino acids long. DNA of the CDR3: TGTGCCAGCAGTTACCCCCCGACAGGGGCCCCCTACGAGCAGTACTTC. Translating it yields CASSYPPTGAPYEQYF.

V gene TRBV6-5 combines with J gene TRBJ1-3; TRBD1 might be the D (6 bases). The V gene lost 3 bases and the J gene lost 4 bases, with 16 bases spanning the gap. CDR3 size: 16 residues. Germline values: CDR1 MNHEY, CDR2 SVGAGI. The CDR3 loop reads CASSYTGRLSGNTIYF. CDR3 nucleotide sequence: TGTGCCAGCAGTTATACAGGGCGCCTTTCGGGAAACACCATATATTTT.

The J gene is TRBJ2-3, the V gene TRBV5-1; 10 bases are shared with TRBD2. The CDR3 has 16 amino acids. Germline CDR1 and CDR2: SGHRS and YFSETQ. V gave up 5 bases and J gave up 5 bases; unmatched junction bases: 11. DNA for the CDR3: TGCGCCAGCAGAACTGGAGCGGGGGGGCTCGAAGATACGCAGTATTTT. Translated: CASRTGAGGLEDTQYF.